These 20 T cell receptor beta chains came from one sample sequenced in a study of human T cells and chemical hapten exposure. In TCRdb, the RACE reads were re-called with MiXCR into one record per CDR3 protein. The table has about 130,000 distinct CDR3 sequences, approximately 9.1% seen once. Regarding time point: healthy volunteer bleed at 2 weeks. The authors extracted total RNA from unfractionated whole blood. Input material: whole blood. These receptors all stem from a male donor in good health. Some clones in this sample may be carry-over from other donors' samples.

The V call is TRBV29-1, the J call TRBJ2-1; no firm D call. Germline V lookup: CDR1 SQVTM, CDR2 ANQGSEA. The CDR3 sequence is 11 residues long. The ends were cut back, 2 bases at V and 7 bases at J, with 6 bases in the middle. DNA for the CDR3: TGCAGCGTTGAATTAGTAAATGAGCAGTTCTTC. Protein sequence: CSVELVNEQFF.

This clonotype was counted between two and nine times. The CDR3 nucleotides are TGTGCCAGCAGCTTGGGGGAATCCTACGAGCAGTACTTC. Its translation: CASSLGESYEQYF. This rearrangement joins TRBV5-4 to TRBJ2-7, with unresolved D. The CDR3 is 13 residues long. The germline gives CDR1 SGHNT, CDR2 YYREEE (reference sequence). V was shortened by 0 bases and J by 1 base, with 5 bases between the two germline ends. The complete variable domain, with remaining parts taken from reference TRBV5-4 and TRBJ2-7, reads ETGVTQSPTHLIKTRGQQVTLRCSSQSGHNTVSWYQQALGQGPQFIFQYYREEENGRGNFPPRFSGLQFPNYSSELNVNALELDDSALYLCASSLGESYEQYFGPGTRLTVT.

This clonotype turned up a few times. The genes are TRBV5-1 and TRBJ2-7; D is undetermined. V lost 2 bases to trimming and J lost 3 bases, with 9 bases between them. CDR3 length: 13 amino acids. CDR1 and CDR2 from the germline V gene are SGHRS and YFSETQ. The CDR3 reads CASSFDRYYEQYF. In DNA form, the CDR3 reads TGCGCCAGCAGCTTCGACCGGTACTACGAGCAGTACTTC.

This chain joins TRBV18 and TRBJ2-1, with D unresolved. This CDR3 region has 13 residues. Trimming took off 3 bases at V and 2 bases at J, with 5 bases between the two ends. CDR1 is KGHSH and CDR2 is LQKENI in the germline V gene. CDR3 DNA sequence: TGTGCCAGCTCACCGGAACCCTACAATGAGCAGTTCTTC. This codes for CASSPEPYNEQFF.

CDR3 sequence reads: CASSANPRDYQQETQYF. In DNA, the CDR3 is TGTGCCAGCAGCGCAAATCCCCGGGACTACCAGCAAGAGACCCAGTACTTC. The rearrangement uses TRBV11-2 and TRBJ2-5; 7 nucleotides match TRBD2. There are 17 residues in the CDR3. Unmatched junction bases numbered 14, after V lost 5 bases and J lost 2 bases. Germline CDR1 SGHAT, CDR2 FQNNGV. Combining the CDR3 with reference TRBV11-2 and TRBJ2-5 gives the whole variable domain EAGVAQSPRYKIIEKRQSVAFWCNPISGHATLYWYQQILGQGPKLLIQFQNNGVVDDSQLPKDRFSAERLKGVDSTLKIQPAKLEDSAVYLCASSANPRDYQQETQYFGPGTRLLVL.

In this sample, this clonotype turned up a few times. The chain employs TRBV20-1 and TRBJ2-7; 7 bases line up with TRBD2. V shed 5 bases and J 8 bases; nucleotides not matched to a gene: 3. Germline V gene data show CDR1 as DFQATT and CDR2 as SNEGSKA (reference sequence). The CDR3 has 10 amino acids. This CDR3 is CSAWRGKQYF. The CDR3 nucleotides are TGCAGTGCTTGGCGGGGGAAGCAGTACTTC.

The chain combines TRBV6-2 or TRBV6-3 with TRBJ1-2; D ambiguous. Germline V CDR1 and CDR2: MNHEY, SVGEGT. There are 16 residues in the CDR3. The ends were cut back, 7 bases at V and 2 bases at J, with 20 bases in the middle. The chain's CDR3 is CASTPYRADYNYGYTF. Here the CDR3 DNA reads TGTGCCAGCACCCCTTACCGGGCAGATTACAACTATGGCTACACCTTC.

V and J are TRBV11-2 and TRBJ1-6; TRBD1 agrees at 7 bases. V was pared by 5 bases and J by 10 bases, with 8 bases of the junction left unmatched. Germline assignment: CDR1 SGHAT and CDR2 FQNNGV. The CDR3 consists of 14 residues. As DNA, the CDR3 is TGTGCCAGCAGCCAGACAGGGTTAGGATCACCCCTCCACTTT. It encodes CASSQTGLGSPLHF.

This clonotype was counted only a few times. The rearrangement joins TRBV7-9 to TRBJ1-6; D ambiguous. CDR1 SEHNR and CDR2 FQNEAQ come from the germline V gene (reference sequence). The CDR3 is 12 amino acids. V gave up 3 bases and J gave up 9 bases, with 6 bases separating them. The CDR3 region is CASSLQASPLHF. Written as DNA, the CDR3 is TGTGCCAGCAGCTTGCAGGCTTCACCCCTCCACTTT. Supplemented by reference TRBV7-9 and TRBJ1-6, the full variable domain reads DTGVSQNPRHKITKRGQNVTFRCDPISEHNRLYWYRQTLGQGPEFLTYFQNEAQLEKSRLLSDRFSAERPKGSFSTLEIQRTEQGDSAMYLCASSLQASPLHFGNGTRLTVT.

The chain links TRBV23-1 to TRBJ2-6; maybe TRBD1 (6 bases). TRBV23-1 is identified as an open reading frame with a role that is uncertain. Trimming pared 2 bases from V and 4 bases from J, leaving 24 bases between. This CDR3 has 20 amino acids. The CDR3 reads CASSQPEGERGTSGANVLTF. In DNA form, the CDR3 reads TGCGCCAGCAGTCAACCAGAGGGGGAACGGGGAACATCCGGGGCCAACGTCCTGACTTTC.

A few counts support this clonotype. The gene calls are TRBV20-1 and TRBJ2-7, with D uncertain. Trimming took off 4 bases at V and 2 bases at J, with 15 bases between the two ends. CDR1 is DFQATT, CDR2 SNEGSKA, per germline (reference sequence). This CDR3 contains 14 residues. CDR3 sequence: CSATYSHRTYEQYF. The CDR3 region has the DNA TGCAGTGCTACCTACTCTCATCGAACCTACGAGCAGTACTTC.

In its sample, this clonotype was seen a few times. The gene calls are TRBV5-1 and TRBJ2-2; D unresolved. The CDR3 length is 14 residues. V was pared by 0 bases and J by 3 bases, with 6 bases between. The germline gives CDR1 SGHRS, CDR2 YFSETQ. DNA of the CDR3: TGCGCCAGCAGCTTGGAGGCAGACACCGGGGAGCTGTTTTTT. Its translation is CASSLEADTGELFF.

There are a few counts of this clonotype. V usage is TRBV11-1 and J usage is TRBJ1-1; 11 bases fit TRBD1. J gave up 1 base and V 5 bases, and 9 bases lay outside the gene matches. Germline V lookup: CDR1 SGHAT, CDR2 FQDESV (reference sequence). This CDR3 spans 17 amino acids. The CDR3 is CASSLGDRGAPNTEAFF. The CDR3 nucleotides are TGTGCCAGCAGCCTGGGGGACAGGGGGGCCCCGAACACTGAAGCTTTCTTT.

The V and J genes are TRBV20-1 and TRBJ2-7; D perhaps matches TRBD2 (5 bases). CDR3 length: 13 residues. V dropped 1 base and J dropped 0 bases, with 7 bases sitting between them. The V gene's germline CDR1 is DFQATT and CDR2 SNEGSKA (reference sequence). In DNA form, the CDR3 reads TGCAGTGCTAGAGCGCGGGCCTCCTACGAGCAGTACTTC. Translated: CSARARASYEQYF.

The rearrangement links TRBV25-1 to TRBJ1-1; no clear D gene. V lost 1 base, J lost 5 bases, and 17 bases lay in between. This CDR3 is 16 amino acids long. In germline, CDR1 is MGHDK, CDR2 SYGVNS. This chain's CDR3 is CASSELAGKGRTEAFF. CDR3 nucleotides: TGTGCCAGCAGTGAATTGGCTGGGAAGGGAAGGACTGAAGCTTTCTTT.

This clonotype has just a few counts. V is TRBV5-1 and J is TRBJ2-1; D is undetermined. Germline CDR1 and CDR2: SGHRS and YFSETQ. This CDR3 is built from 16 residues. V was pared by 0 bases and J by 4 bases, with 14 bases between. The CDR3 is CASSLGRAQSYNEQFF. Written as DNA, the CDR3 is TGCGCCAGCAGCTTGGGTCGAGCGCAATCGTACAATGAGCAGTTCTTC.

The chain employs TRBV7-8 and TRBJ1-5, with 9 bases matching TRBD1. From germline, CDR1 is SGHVS and CDR2 FQNEAQ. The length of the CDR3 is 17 residues. With V trimmed by 1 base and J by 3 bases, 7 bases remained unmatched. CDR3 amino acids: CASSLGLRQGVNQPQHF. In DNA form, the CDR3 reads TGTGCCAGCAGCTTAGGACTCCGACAGGGGGTCAATCAGCCCCAGCATTTT.

This clonotype has a handful of counts. The rearrangement uses TRBV18 and TRBJ2-3, with 8 bases fitting TRBD2. Germline CDR1 and CDR2: KGHSH and LQKENI. Trimming at V came to 2 bases and at J to 1 base, leaving 5 bases not matched to a gene. The CDR3 runs to 16 residues. The CDR3 loop is CASSPRAGAGTDTQYF. The CDR3, as DNA: TGTGCCAGCTCACCAAGAGCGGGGGCGGGCACAGATACGCAGTATTTT.

This clonotype was counted a few times. This chain joins TRBV19 and TRBJ1-5, with unresolved D. The V gene's germline CDR1 is LNHDA and CDR2 SQIVND (reference sequence). The ends were cut back, 3 bases at V and 5 bases at J, with 5 bases in the middle. The CDR3 sequence is 12 residues long. The CDR3 sequence: CASSIVDQPQHF. The CDR3 bases are TGTGCCAGTAGTATTGTCGATCAGCCCCAGCATTTT.

This clonotype was counted only a few times. The V gene is TRBV27, the J gene TRBJ1-1; 7 bases are a match to TRBD1. CDR1 and CDR2 from the germline V gene are MNHEY and SMNVEV (reference sequence). The V and J ends lost 5 bases and 4 bases, in that order; junction bases with no gene match: 10. The CDR3 length is 15 residues. The CDR3 sequence: CASSPPDRVGTEAFF. In nucleotides, the CDR3 is TGTGCCAGCAGTCCCCCTGACAGGGTGGGCACTGAAGCTTTCTTT.